This TCR beta chain emerged from a study of shared clonotypes between healthy human individuals. Overall study context: Per donor, three plates held CD4 naive cells, three held CD4 memory, two held CD8 naive and one held CD8 memory.

Assay: immunoSEQ multiplex PCR; the TCRdb copy retains only in-frame clones and omits some. The table records hundreds of thousands of clones, approximately 95% of them present only once. Naive CD8 cells, CD45RO-negative and positively selected for CCR7, excluded terminally differentiated effector memory CD45RA+ cells. This CDR3 has 17 amino acids. The V end was cut by 4 bases, the J end by 3 bases, with 22 bases between. The germline V gene encodes CDR1 PRHDT and CDR2 FYEKMQ (reference sequence). The V call is TRBV13, the J call TRBJ2-7; possible D gene TRBD2, 6 bases. The sequenced material came from naive CD8+ T cells sorted from blood. This clonotype was obtained from a woman aged 25 to 39 in good health. The CDR3 spells CASSSLWDGSTLYEQYF. In DNA, the CDR3 is TGTGCCAGCAGCTCACTGTGGGACGGGAGTACCCTCTACGAGCAGTACTTC.